The rows below give T cell receptor beta chains drawn from one sample of a study of T-cell reconstitution after alpha-beta-depleted transplantation in children. TCRdb re-called the PCR reads through MiXCR, storing one row per CDR3 protein. The sample carries 75,000 to 100,000 distinct CDR3 sequences, 7% to 10% recorded once. The sample in question was PBMCs from the stem cell graft donor, obtained from the stem cell graft. All receptors come from a human donor who donated a stem cell graft to a child with congenital amegakaryocytic thrombocytopenia. The CDR3 runs from the conserved cysteine through the conserved F or W. Fields, in order: J gene, CDR3 length, D gene, clone size, V gene, CDR3 protein, CDR3 DNA. D genes are given only for firm matches. Not every row has a clone size; where given, it reads once, few, many or a size class.

TRBJ2-1 12 - many TRBV7-2 CASSSWNNEQFF TGTGCCAGCAGCTCCTGGAACAATGAGCAGTTCTTC
TRBJ2-7 14 TRBD1 many TRBV28 CASSFPGGRGEQYF TGTGCCAGCAGTTTTCCAGGGGGCCGCGGCGAGCAGTACTTC
TRBJ2-1 11 - many TRBV29-1 CSVEEAPVLFF TGCAGCGTTGAAGAGGCTCCTGTCTTGTTCTTC
TRBJ2-3 16 - - TRBV2 CASSEAPWGVKDTQYF TGTGCCAGCAGTGAAGCGCCTTGGGGGGTGAAAGATACGCAGTATTTT
TRBJ2-7 15 TRBD2 many TRBV20-1 CSARELGGPSYEQYF TGCAGTGCTAGAGAGTTGGGAGGGCCCTCCTACGAGCAGTACTTC
TRBJ1-1 13 - many TRBV10-1 CASSRAPNTEAFF TGCGCCAGCAGTAGGGCCCCGAACACTGAAGCTTTCTTT
TRBJ1-4 14 - many TRBV5-1 CASSSGGRGEKLFF TGCGCCAGCAGCTCTGGTGGGAGGGGAGAAAAACTGTTTTTT
TRBJ2-5 14 - many TRBV5-1 CASSFRGPEETQYF TGCGCCAGCAGCTTCCGCGGACCCGAAGAGACCCAGTACTTC
TRBJ2-5 11 - - TRBV6-5 CASLPPGAQYF TGTGCCAGCCTCCCCCCCGGGGCCCAGTACTTC
TRBJ1-6 17 - many TRBV20-1 CSADDSHRGIYNSPLHF TGCAGTGCTGATGACAGCCATAGGGGAATCTATAATTCACCCCTCCACTTT
TRBJ2-2 13 - many TRBV27 CASSDRDTGELFF TGTGCCAGCAGCGACCGGGACACCGGGGAGCTGTTTTTT
TRBJ2-7 14 - many TRBV3-1 CASSQDQGPYEQYF TGTGCCAGCAGCCAAGATCAGGGGCCCTACGAGCAGTACTTC
TRBJ2-5 13 - many TRBV29-1 CSVERLLEETQYF TGCAGCGTTGAGCGTCTACTAGAGGAGACCCAGTACTTC
TRBJ1-1 15 - many TRBV20-1 CSARDPQGLWTEAFF TGCAGTGCTAGAGACCCTCAGGGCCTTTGGACTGAAGCTTTCTTT
TRBJ1-1 12 - many TRBV15 CATSYGWSEAFF TGTGCCACCAGCTACGGATGGTCTGAAGCTTTCTTT
TRBJ1-6 14 - many TRBV12-3/TRBV12-4 CASTRGSQGSPLHF TGTGCCAGCACCCGAGGGAGCCAAGGTTCACCCCTCCACTTT
TRBJ2-2 15 - many TRBV6-5 CASCLTFSNTGELFF TGTGCCAGCTGCCTTACTTTCTCGAACACCGGGGAGCTGTTTTTT
TRBJ2-1 18 TRBD2 - TRBV20-1 CCASRLALDPSSYNEQFF TGCTGTGCTAGCCGACTAGCGCTGGACCCTAGCTCCTACAATGAGCAGTTCTTC
TRBJ1-2 14 - many TRBV28 CASSFGTESLGYTF TGTGCCAGCAGTTTCGGGACCGAAAGTCTGGGCTACACCTTC
TRBJ1-4 12 TRBD1 once TRBV28 CAICPRQGKLFF TGTGCCATCTGTCCGCGACAGGGTAAACTGTTTTTT
TRBJ2-5 16 TRBD2 many TRBV7-7 CASSSGTSGSQETQYF TGTGCCAGCAGCTCCGGGACTAGCGGGAGCCAAGAGACCCAGTACTTC
TRBJ2-3 16 - many TRBV20-1 CSARGLGRQIKDTQYF TGCAGTGCTAGAGGCCTGGGGAGGCAGATTAAAGATACGCAGTATTTT
TRBJ2-5 15 - many TRBV7-2 CASSLGPADQETQYF TGTGCCAGCAGCTTAGGCCCGGCCGATCAAGAGACCCAGTACTTC
TRBJ2-3 17 TRBD2 medium-sized TRBV5-5 CASSSKTSGDRTDTQYF TGTGCCAGCAGCTCCAAAACTAGCGGCGACCGCACAGATACGCAGTATTTT
TRBJ1-3 11 - many TRBV29-1 CSVGTGNTIYF TGCAGCGTTGGGACAGGAAACACCATATATTTT
TRBJ2-5 15 TRBD1 many TRBV5-1 CASSPTTGLGETQYF TGCGCCAGCAGCCCCACGACAGGGCTGGGAGAGACCCAGTACTTC
TRBJ2-5 13 - many TRBV20-1 CSARASKTETQYF TGCAGTGCTCGGGCCTCAAAAACGGAGACCCAGTACTTC
TRBJ1-2 17 TRBD1 - TRBV5-1 CASSPGQGVHLSYGYTF TGCGCCAGCAGCCCGGGACAGGGGGTCCACTTGAGCTATGGCTACACCTTC
TRBJ2-3 13 - many TRBV5-1 CASSKDGPDTQYF TGCGCCAGCAGCAAGGACGGGCCAGATACGCAGTATTTT
TRBJ2-7 14 - few TRBV27 CASSLGLRSGEQYF TGTGCCAGCAGTCTCGGCCTTAGATCGGGCGAGCAGTACTTC
TRBJ2-7 14 TRBD2 many TRBV20-1 CSAARTSEAYEQYF TGCAGTGCTGCTCGGACTAGCGAGGCCTACGAGCAGTACTTC
TRBJ1-5 15 TRBD1 many TRBV29-1 CSAAAGTGRDQPQHF TGCAGCGCCGCCGCCGGGACAGGGAGGGATCAGCCCCAGCATTTT
TRBJ2-1 16 TRBD2 many TRBV4-3 CASSQDLAGVGDEQFF TGCGCCAGCAGCCAAGATCTAGCGGGAGTTGGGGATGAGCAGTTCTTC
TRBJ2-2 13 - few TRBV28 CATVTGITGELFF TGTGCCACCGTGACAGGCATCACCGGGGAGCTGTTTTTT
TRBJ1-2 15 - - TRBV18 CASSPISTDNYGYTF TGTGCCAGCTCACCAATCTCCACAGACAACTATGGCTACACCTTC
TRBJ2-1 17 - - TRBV28 CASSPVNRRRPYNEQFF TGTGCCAGCAGCCCCGTGAATCGGCGAAGGCCGTACAATGAGCAGTTCTTC
TRBJ1-1 13 - many TRBV7-9 CASSSGVNTEAFF TGCGCCAGCAGCTCCGGAGTGAACACTGAAGCTTTCTTT
TRBJ2-1 15 - many TRBV6-1 CASTPVRQGGNEQFF TGTGCCAGCACCCCCGTAAGACAGGGAGGCAATGAGCAGTTCTTC
TRBJ1-3 14 - many TRBV30 CACRRTVSGNTIYF TGTGCCTGTCGAAGGACGGTCTCTGGAAACACCATATATTTT
TRBJ2-5 14 - many TRBV5-1 CASSLFSRQETQYF TGCGCCAGCAGCTTGTTTAGCAGACAAGAGACCCAGTACTTC
TRBJ1-4 13 - many TRBV20-1 CSARDRSGEKLFF TGCAGTGCTAGAGACCGCAGTGGGGAAAAACTGTTTTTT
TRBJ1-4 14 TRBD1 many TRBV4-1 CASGWTGSGEKLFF TGCGCCAGCGGTTGGACAGGGTCTGGCGAAAAACTGTTTTTT
TRBJ2-2 14 - many TRBV20-1 CSAVPQNGWGELFF TGCAGTGCCGTCCCCCAGAACGGGTGGGGGGAGCTGTTTTTT
TRBJ2-1 12 TRBD2 many TRBV5-6 CASSFGGGEQFF TGTGCCAGCAGCTTTGGCGGGGGAGAGCAGTTCTTC
TRBJ1-2 19 TRBD1 many TRBV24-1 CATSDPRTESDREYYGYTF TGTGCCACCAGTGACCCGCGGACGGAATCGGACAGGGAATACTATGGCTACACCTTC
TRBJ2-1 15 TRBD1 many TRBV12-3/TRBV12-4 CASSSGQGGNNEQFF TGTGCCAGCAGTTCGGGACAGGGAGGGAACAATGAGCAGTTCTTC
TRBJ1-5 18 - many TRBV4-1 CASNPRGGRDRISEPQHF TGCGCCAGCAACCCTCGGGGGGGCCGAGACCGCATATCGGAGCCCCAGCATTTT
TRBJ2-6 16 - many TRBV4-3 CASSRAGYSGANVLTF TGCGCCAGCAGCCGGGCTGGCTACTCTGGGGCCAACGTCCTGACTTTC